This TCR beta chain comes out of a study of T cells after yellow fever vaccination. There are many counts of this clonotype. Its target is unknown. CDR3 length equals 14 residues. V was shortened by 0 bases and J by 4 bases, with 8 bases between the two germline ends. From germline, CDR1 is SGHRS and CDR2 YFSETQ. Making TCR cDNA involved 5'RACE template switching, which added UMIs and a universal primer site. TCRdb re-called the 5' RACE reads with MiXCR, one entry per CDR3 protein. The repertoire holds 310,000 or so distinct CDR3 sequences, with around 4% as singletons. Findings and caveats of the study: Abundant clonotypes from the bulk population could contaminate FACS-sorted repertoires. Clones that expanded after primary vaccination mostly reappeared after the booster (around 96% CD4, approximately 85% CD8).

The sample here was PBMCs, taken on the day of the yellow fever booster vaccination. The chain is built from TRBV5-1 and TRBJ2-1; D gene ambiguous. The clonotype originates from a man aged 18 to 35 who received the YFV17D yellow fever vaccine. The CDR3 loop reads CASSLGHGYNEQFF. DNA for the CDR3: TGCGCCAGCAGCTTGGGACACGGGTACAATGAGCAGTTCTTC.